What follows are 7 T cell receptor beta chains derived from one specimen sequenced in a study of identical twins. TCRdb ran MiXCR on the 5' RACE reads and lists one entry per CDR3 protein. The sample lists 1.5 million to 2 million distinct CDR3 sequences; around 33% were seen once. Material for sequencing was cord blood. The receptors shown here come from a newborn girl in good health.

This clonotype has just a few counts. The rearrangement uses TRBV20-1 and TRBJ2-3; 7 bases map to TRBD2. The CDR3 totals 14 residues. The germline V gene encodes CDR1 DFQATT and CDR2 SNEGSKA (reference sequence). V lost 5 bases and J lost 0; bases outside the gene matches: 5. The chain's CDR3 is CSAPSGASTDTQYF. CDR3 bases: TGCAGTGCTCCAAGCGGGGCTAGCACAGATACGCAGTATTTT.

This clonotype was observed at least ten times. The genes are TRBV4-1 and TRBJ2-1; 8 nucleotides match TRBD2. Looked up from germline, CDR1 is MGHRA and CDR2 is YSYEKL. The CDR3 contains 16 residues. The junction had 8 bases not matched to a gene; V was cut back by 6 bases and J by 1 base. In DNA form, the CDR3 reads TGCGCCAGCAGTTGGCCGGGAGGGCGTTCCTACAATGAGCAGTTCTTC. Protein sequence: CASSWPGGRSYNEQFF.

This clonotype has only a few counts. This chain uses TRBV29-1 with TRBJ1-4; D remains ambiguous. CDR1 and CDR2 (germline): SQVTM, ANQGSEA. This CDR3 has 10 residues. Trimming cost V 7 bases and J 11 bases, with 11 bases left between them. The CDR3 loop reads CSAMDGKLFF. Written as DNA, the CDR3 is TGCAGCGCCATGGACGGGAAACTGTTTTTT.

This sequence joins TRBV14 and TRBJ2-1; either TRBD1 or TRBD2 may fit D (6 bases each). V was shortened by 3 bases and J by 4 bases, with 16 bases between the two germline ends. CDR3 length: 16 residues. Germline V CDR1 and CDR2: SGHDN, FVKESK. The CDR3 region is CASSQLGGSLYNEQFF. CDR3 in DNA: TGTGCCAGCAGCCAGTTGGGGGGCTCGCTGTACAATGAGCAGTTCTTC.

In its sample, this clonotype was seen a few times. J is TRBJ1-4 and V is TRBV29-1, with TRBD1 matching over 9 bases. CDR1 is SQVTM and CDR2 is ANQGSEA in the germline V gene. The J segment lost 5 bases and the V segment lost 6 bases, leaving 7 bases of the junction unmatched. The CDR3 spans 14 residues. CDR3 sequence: CSVRNRGLNEKLFF. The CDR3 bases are TGCAGCGTACGTAACAGGGGGCTCAATGAAAAACTGTTTTTT.

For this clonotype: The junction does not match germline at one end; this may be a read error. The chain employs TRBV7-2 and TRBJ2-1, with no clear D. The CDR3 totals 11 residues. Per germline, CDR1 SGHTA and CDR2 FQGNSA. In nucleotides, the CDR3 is TGTGTCAGCAGCCCACATAATGAGCAGTTCTTC. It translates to CVSSPHNEQFF.

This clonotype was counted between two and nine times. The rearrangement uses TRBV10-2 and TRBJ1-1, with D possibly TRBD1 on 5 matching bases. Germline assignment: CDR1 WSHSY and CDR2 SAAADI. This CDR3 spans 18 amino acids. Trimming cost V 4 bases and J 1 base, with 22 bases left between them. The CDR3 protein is CASSVALPATRGNTEAFF. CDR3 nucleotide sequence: TGCGCCAGCAGTGTAGCCTTACCTGCGACGAGGGGGAACACTGAAGCTTTCTTT.